This is a list of T cell receptor beta chains from one sample in a study of blood T cells in healthy people across ages. Using its own MiXCR run on the 5' RACE reads, TCRdb lists one record per CDR3 protein. The repertoire holds about 1,800,000 distinct CDR3 sequences, with roughly 27% as singletons. The sample comprised blood. The receptor set was obtained from a woman aged 25 to 39 in good health. The conserved cysteine and the conserved F or W are not part of the CDR3 here. A clone size is listed for some rows: how often the clone was seen (once, few, many), or a class if it is expanded.

abundance	v_gene	j_gene	CDR3aa
many	TRBV7-2	TRBJ2-1	ASSPFGDEQF
NA	TRBV12-5	TRBJ2-7	ASGLEIAGGHWAQY
NA	TRBV12-5	TRBJ2-6	ASGSSGANVPT
NA	TRBV7-2	TRBJ1-4	ASSPVGGTGKNKLF
NA	TRBV20-1	TRBJ1-6	SARTQGRESLH
many	TRBV12-3/TRBV12-4	TRBJ2-3	ASSGAGSYGDTQY
NA	TRBV6-1	TRBJ2-7	ASRPLTSLAGGPYEQY
NA	TRBV28	TRBJ1-5	ASSHSTGNQPQH
few	TRBV7-9	TRBJ1-6	ASSTDRGFDSPLH
few	TRBV20-1	TRBJ2-4	SARDLQGLDNEQY
NA	TRBV7-2	TRBJ2-3	ASSFGGQEKSTQY
NA	TRBV7-9	TRBJ2-7	ASSLEGQSLREQY
many	TRBV5-1	TRBJ2-7	ASSLRAGDSEQY
NA	TRBV27	TRBJ1-6	ASSRNRDGYNSPLH
few	TRBV29-1	TRBJ2-7	SVEAGGTGAYEQY
many	TRBV7-6	TRBJ2-4	ASSLGTSGISEQY
NA	TRBV6-5	TRBJ1-1	ATFRLGGRNTEAF
NA	TRBV5-1	TRBJ2-2	ASSSRTGGRDGELF
few	TRBV4-1	TRBJ2-3	ASSQDQRLAGGSDTQY
few	TRBV15	TRBJ2-3	ATSRETSTDTQY
NA	TRBV2	TRBJ2-5	ASSVQRGKETQY
many	TRBV11-2	TRBJ2-3	ASSLDRGADTQY
few	TRBV9	TRBJ2-7	ASSVACIHEQY
NA	TRBV27	TRBJ2-5	AGSSTYRGESQY
NA	TRBV6-1	TRBJ1-1	ASSPRDWRGENTEAF
many	TRBV9	TRBJ2-5	ASSTGVENSLQETQY
many	TRBV5-1	TRBJ2-3	ASSPPQSDTQY
few	TRBV20-1	TRBJ2-3	SAIQGARTDTQY
NA	TRBV5-1	TRBJ1-2	ASSAHEQGRRDGYT
few	TRBV7-9	TRBJ2-7	ASSSGTGSPYEQY
NA	TRBV9	TRBJ1-2	ASSVQVAPNYGYT
NA	TRBV9	TRBJ1-2	ASSVDLDGYT
NA	TRBV7-3	TRBJ2-5	ASSRQSGEQY
few	TRBV2	TRBJ2-1	ASRKFTGTSGGADEQF
few	TRBV5-1	TRBJ2-7	ASSPGVAGGYEQY
few	TRBV19	TRBJ1-2	ASSKDQGAYGYT
few	TRBV7-3	TRBJ2-1	ASSLTSAGGLYEQF
few	TRBV20-1	TRBJ2-7	SASGTSGQNPYEQY
NA	TRBV6-1	TRBJ2-1	ASRAELSYNEQF
few	TRBV7-9	TRBJ2-1	ASSLVQGGVEQF
many	TRBV2	TRBJ1-5	ASSEALRSNQPQH
NA	TRBV9	TRBJ1-1	ASSEGGGNTEAF
few	TRBV29-1	TRBJ1-1	SLGPLLRMNTEAF
many	TRBV5-5	TRBJ1-5	ASSSSQGFNQPQH
few	TRBV23-1	TRBJ1-5	ASRGGPNQPQH
NA	TRBV3-1	TRBJ2-1	ASSQGGEGSYNEQF
many	TRBV20-1	TRBJ2-7	SASGHSYEQY
NA	TRBV29-1	TRBJ2-3	SVEDQESSTDTQY
many	TRBV12-3/TRBV12-4	TRBJ2-7	ASKPGRGRTYEQY
few	TRBV5-1	TRBJ2-3	ASSLARPSGSPTDTQY
many	TRBV7-9	TRBJ2-5	ASSLGPGYQETQY
many	TRBV6-2/TRBV6-3	TRBJ2-1	ASRSPGGRSYNEQF
NA	TRBV12-3/TRBV12-4	TRBJ2-3	ASSLAGRDTQD
many	TRBV20-1	TRBJ2-7	SAPTAGNPTYEQY
few	TRBV2	TRBJ2-5	ASSERLGEETQY